The following is a T cell receptor beta chain sequence with its context. This clonotype has ten or more counts. This clone's antigen is unknown. No clone much larger than this one lies a single base away; base qualities are absent. This sample was taken from a study. Instrument on record: Illumina MiSeq. TCRdb cleaned the public reads at Q25 with fastp, built clones with MiXCR and kept in-frame beta chains. When rows share a CDR3 protein, they turn into one entry using the most common DNA and genes. The sample table contains 3,000 to 4,000 distinct CDR3 sequences; only one count was recorded for around 9.6% of them. 5.5% to 7.5% of the sample goes to the ten largest clones. The CDR3 runs 15 residues from the cysteine to the phenylalanine. Only the CDR3 region is kept as DNA, spanning 45 bases read in frame from base 1. Trimming accounts for 3 bases at V and 5 bases at J, while the number of junction bases matched to no gene is 6.

This sequence uses TRBV12-3 or TRBV12-4 and TRBJ2-3; 9 junctional bases match TRBD2. The sequence was obtained from a human donor with rheumatoid arthritis. What was sequenced was CD4+ T cells from synovial fluid. The CDR3 protein sequence reads: CASSFLAGSGDTQYF. The nucleotide sequence reads TGTGCCAGCAGTTTCCTAGCGGGATCAGGAGATACGCAGTATTTT.